The clone carrying this T cell receptor (beta chain) was recorded only once. Deep was the level used in running the assay. Every subset's genomic DNA went evenly onto several immunoSEQ plates. Sequencing was performed with immunoSEQ multiplex PCR; in TCRdb, only in-frame clones are kept and a portion is missing. The profile covers about 450,000 clones, with 70% to 85% appearing a single time and approximately 12% taken by the ten largest. Adult Caucasians living in Nashville, Tennessee made up all of the donors. The sample comes from a study of shared clonotypes between healthy human individuals. This CDR3 is 16 amino acids long. Trimming pared 1 base from V and 0 bases from J, leaving 10 bases between. CDR1 is SGHTA, CDR2 FQGNSA, per germline.

The chain uses TRBV7-2 and TRBJ1-3; a possible D gene is TRBD1 (5 bases). Material for sequencing was PBMCs. The origin of this receptor is a middle-aged woman in good health. Some clones in this sample may be carry-over from other donors' samples. The CDR3 nucleotides read TGTGCCAGCAGCTTAGGGGGGGTGGTCTCTGGAAACACCATATATTTT. Translating it yields CASSLGGVVSGNTIYF.